This entry describes one TCR beta chain. Its binding antigen is unknown. For this mouse receptor, gene names and germline sequences are murine. With the read ending 1 residue before the CDR3 end, the germline J gene is used to fill in that end. CDR1 and CDR2 are read off the germline V gene (reference sequence) as KGHPV and FQNQEV. The CDR3 has 14 amino acids, counting the end cysteine and phenylalanine. The 39 bases shown cover part of the CDR3, and their frame starts at base 1. Relative to germline, V is 2 bases shorter and J is 0 bases shorter, with 6 bases between their ends. The sample belongs to a study of tissue T cells after allogeneic stem cell transplantation (dated by TCRdb to between 2021 and 2024). Regarding the complete study: TCR beta repertoires were profiled across many tissues obtained from research autopsies of patients with and without GVHD, as well as in mouse models of GVHD. The human arm was conducted as a prospective observational study, and neither blinding nor randomization was performed. The paper's findings and limits, for the study overall: The patient cohort was small and varied clinically, and sampling depth was recognized as a limitation. Within patients, how anatomically similar tissues were was a major factor shaping TCR repertoire composition, regardless of disease or transplant status. Blood and spleen T cells captured only a limited portion of the TCR repertoire detected in tissues, in both patients and mice. Only a few T cell clones appeared in more than one patient, yet motif-based clustering showed tissue-specific repertoire signatures that were shared between patients. The study did not establish which tissue TCRs were alloreactive or antigen-specific, and some clones may have been host cells that persisted.

In light of the paper, this sample's time point label describes: mouse harvest day 7 after allogeneic transplant. Mouse grafts consisting of 10^7 T-cell-depleted bone marrow cells combined with 10^6 splenic CD5+ T cells were administered by tail vein injection. To model GVHD in mice, a major MHC-mismatch B6 (H2b) into BALB/c (H2d) model was used, and tissues were profiled at day 7 or 14. On day 7 or 14 post-transplant, mouse tissues and retro-orbital blood were harvested with separate sterile tools for each animal, and livers were flushed before harvest. Before genomic DNA isolation with the DNeasy Blood & Tissue Kit, mouse tissues were minced with razor blades in buffered saline. The library came from the immunoSEQ multiplex PCR assay. TCRbeta CDR3 sequencing was done by Adaptive Biotechnologies at survey depth, reporting CDR3 sequences, V/J genes, productive frequency and template counts. TCR beta CDR3 regions were amplified from genomic DNA rather than RNA. In the original analysis: Pairwise repertoire overlap between tissues was quantified with Jensen-Shannon divergence, where 1 means complete divergence and 0 identical. Tissues were grouped by single-linkage agglomerative hierarchical clustering of pairwise JSD values, and the clustering results were shown as dendrograms. GLIPH2 was run on all patient samples with simulation_depth 1000, kmer_min_depth 3 and cdr3_length_cutoff 8, and groups with more than two unique CDR3s were retained. A standardized tissue-overlap score was generated by extrapolating Jaccard GLIPH-group overlap across patients to a standard repertoire size of 1000 clones. Linear mixed-effect models, with tissue as a fixed effect and individual as a random effect, were used to test how diversity related to clinical or experimental variables. What TCRdb holds here is the immuneACCESS table cut down to in-frame rearrangements. Part of the clones is not present; checked against another copy, under half of the missing clones reflect an unresolved V gene, and the others are unexplained. The DNA gave D and trimming, while V, J and clone size come from that table. Within this sample are almost 5,500 clones, with around 50% of them counted one time only. The ten largest clones represent approximately 10% of the sample.

The sample taken for sequencing was gut tissue. Recombination joined TRBV26 with TRBJ2-4; the D gene assignment is perhaps TRBD1 or TRBD2, with each matching 5 bases. This TCR was recovered from a female BALB/c mouse given C57BL/6 T cells with graft-versus-host disease after an allogeneic hematopoietic cell transplant. The part of the CDR3 DNA that was read is TGTGCCAGCAGTCTGGGGGCTAGTCAAAACACCTTGTAC. Protein translation: CASSLGASQNTLY. The full CDR3 sequence reads CASSLGASQNTLYF.